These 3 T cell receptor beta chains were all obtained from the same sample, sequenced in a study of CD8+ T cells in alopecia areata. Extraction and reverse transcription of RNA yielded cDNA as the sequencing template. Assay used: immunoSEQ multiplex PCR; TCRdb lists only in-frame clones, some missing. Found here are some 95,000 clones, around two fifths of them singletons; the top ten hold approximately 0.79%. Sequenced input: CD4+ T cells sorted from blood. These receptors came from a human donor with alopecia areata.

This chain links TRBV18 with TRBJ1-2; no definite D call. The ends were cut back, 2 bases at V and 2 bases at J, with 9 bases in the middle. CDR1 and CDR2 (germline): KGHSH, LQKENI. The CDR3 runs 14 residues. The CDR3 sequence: CASSPSAGNYGYTF. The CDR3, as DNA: TGTGCCAGCTCACCAAGTGCGGGGAACTATGGCTACACCTTC.

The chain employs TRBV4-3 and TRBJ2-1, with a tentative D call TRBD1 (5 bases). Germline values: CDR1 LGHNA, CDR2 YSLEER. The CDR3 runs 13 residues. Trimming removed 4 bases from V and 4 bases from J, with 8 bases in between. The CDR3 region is CASSLGAYNEQFF. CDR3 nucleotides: TGCGCCAGCAGCCTAGGGGCTTACAATGAGCAGTTCTTC.

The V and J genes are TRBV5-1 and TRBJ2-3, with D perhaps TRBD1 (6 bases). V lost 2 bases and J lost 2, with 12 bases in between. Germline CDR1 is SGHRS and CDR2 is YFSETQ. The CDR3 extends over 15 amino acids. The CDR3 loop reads CASSLKQGPTDTQYF. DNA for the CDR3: TGCGCCAGCAGCTTAAAACAGGGTCCCACAGATACGCAGTATTTT. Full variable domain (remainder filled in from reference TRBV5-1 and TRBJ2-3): KAGVTQTPRYLIKTRGQQVTLSCSPISGHRSVSWYQQTPGQGLQFLFEYFSETQRNKGNFPGRFSGRQFSNSRSEMNVSTLELGDSALYLCASSLKQGPTDTQYFGPGTRLTVL.